This passage covers 8 T cell receptor beta chains from one sample sequenced in a study of blood T cell repertoires in COVID-19 (dated by TCRdb to the early 2020s). The method was the immunoSEQ multiplex PCR assay. Not all clones reach the TCRdb copy of this immuneACCESS table, which keeps in-frame sequences only. Checked studies attribute under half of the gap to unresolved V genes and leave the rest unexplained. Recorded for this sample are 150,000 to 200,000 clones; 70% to 90% of them occurred a single time. The ten biggest clones cover about 4.2% of the sample. Sequencing input: peripheral blood. These TCRs come from a human donor in a cohort sampled during active COVID-19.

A single count supports this clone. This chain joins TRBV6-5 and TRBJ1-1; D gene ambiguous. Trimming shortened V by 0 bases and J by 3 bases, and 11 bases separated the two germline ends. CDR3 size: 15 residues. Per germline, CDR1 MNHEY and CDR2 SVGAGI. This CDR3 reads CASSYSMYSDTEAFF. DNA for the CDR3: TGTGCCAGCAGTTACTCGATGTACAGTGACACTGAAGCTTTCTTT.

The chain is built from TRBV2 and TRBJ1-5; 10 positions match TRBD1. The CDR3 sequence is 15 residues long. The germline CDR1 and CDR2 sequences are SNHLY and FYNNEI. V was pared by 3 bases and J by 6 bases, with 5 bases of the junction left unmatched. CDR3 bases: TGTGCCAGCAGTGAGACAGGGGGCGGCGGTCAGCCCCAGCATTTT. Translated, it gives CASSETGGGGQPQHF. Full variable domain (missing parts from reference TRBV2 and TRBJ1-5): EPEVTQTPSHQVTQMGQEVILRCVPISNHLYFYWYRQILGQKVEFLVSFYNNEISEKSEIFDDQFSVERPDGSNFTLKIRSTKLEDSAMYFCASSETGGGGQPQHFGDGTRLSIL.

The J gene is TRBJ2-2, the V gene TRBV7-8; D is unclear. This CDR3 has 15 amino acids. V lost 1 base and J 1 base, leaving 7 bases between the germline ends. Germline-derived CDR1 and CDR2 are SGHVS and FQNEAQ. Here the CDR3 reads CASSLGRKNTGELFF. Written as DNA, the CDR3 is TGTGCCAGCAGCTTAGGGCGGAAGAACACCGGGGAGCTGTTTTTT.

The gene calls are TRBV6-5 and TRBJ1-3, with 8 bases aligning to TRBD1. V trimming: 8 bases; J trimming: 1 base; junction bases outside the gene matches: 7. Per germline, CDR1 MNHEY and CDR2 SVGAGI. The CDR3 is 15 residues long. The CDR3 DNA reads TGTGCCAGCTTGGGACAGGCCTATTCTGGAAACACCATATATTTT. Its protein product is CASLGQAYSGNTIYF.

J is TRBJ1-1 and V is TRBV6-2 or TRBV6-3; the D is unclear. Trimming shortened V by 2 bases and J by 7 bases, and 8 bases separated the two germline ends. The length of the CDR3 is 12 residues. Germline V gives CDR1 MNHEY, CDR2 SVGEGT. The CDR3 DNA sequence: TGTGCCAGCAGTTACGAGGGTAATGAAGCTTTCTTT. It translates to CASSYEGNEAFF.

The genes are TRBV9 and TRBJ2-7; 12 positions match TRBD1. The trim removed 3 bases at V and 7 bases at J, leaving 8 bases unmatched. CDR3 length equals 15 residues. Germline V gives CDR1 SGDLS, CDR2 YYNGEE. CDR3 amino acids: CASSAPGTGGGEQYF. The CDR3 DNA sequence: TGTGCCAGCAGCGCCCCCGGGACAGGGGGCGGGGAGCAGTACTTC. Filled out from reference TRBV9 and TRBJ2-7, the complete variable domain reads DSGVTQTPKHLITATGQRVTLRCSPRSGDLSVYWYQQSLDQGLQFLIQYYNGEERAKGNILERFSAQQFPDLHSELNLSSLELGDSALYFCASSAPGTGGGEQYFGPGTRLTVT.

The CDR3 sequence: CAWSVPGGEETQYF. CDR3 sequence (DNA): TGTGCCTGGAGTGTACCCGGGGGGGAGGAGACCCAGTACTTC. The chain recombines TRBV30 with TRBJ2-5; TRBD2 agrees at 8 bases. J lost 5 bases, V lost 0 bases, and 5 bases had no gene match. The germline gives CDR1 GTSNPN, CDR2 SVGIG (reference sequence). This CDR3 contains 14 residues.

V is TRBV4-1 and J is TRBJ1-5, with 9 bases matching TRBD1. This CDR3 is built from 16 residues. Germline V CDR1 and CDR2: MGHRA, YSYEKL. The trim removed 2 bases at V and 6 bases at J, leaving 8 bases unmatched. Written as DNA, the CDR3 is TGCGCCAGCAGCCAACAACAGGGGGCGCGAAGTCAGCCCCAGCATTTT. Translated: CASSQQQGARSQPQHF.